This T cell receptor beta chain stems from a study of T-cell memory formation after mild COVID-19. The CDR3 has 15 residues. The trim removed 1 base at V and 8 bases at J, leaving 5 bases unmatched. TCRdb reanalysed the 5' RACE reads using MiXCR and keeps one entry per CDR3 protein. The sample has over 450,000 distinct CDR3 sequences; roughly 20% are singletons. The sequenced sample consisted of PBMCs or a T cell subset sorted from them (not recorded which). This sequence joins TRBV12-3 or TRBV12-4 and TRBJ2-1; TRBD1 agrees at 10 bases. This clonotype was obtained from an adult woman who had mild COVID-19 (a few samples of this study predate the infection). Cell type and time point are not known. CDR3 nucleotide sequence: TGTGCCAGCAGTTTAGATGGGGACAGGGGATATGAGCAGTTCTTC. Translated, it gives CASSLDGDRGYEQFF.